This is a list of T cell receptor beta chains from one sample in a study of technical replicates of blood from several donors. Produced via immunoSEQ multiplex PCR; TCRdb's table is partial and in-frame only. The sample contains some 71,000 clones, 97% of which appear only once. The material sequenced was T cells isolated from PBMCs. Receptors originate from a human donor in good health. Each CDR3 is given with its conserved first and last residue. D genes are given only for firm matches. For some rows the clone size is stated as once, few or many, or as a class when expanded; others skip it.

V: TRBV14; D: -; size: once; length: 14; J: TRBJ2-5; CDR3: CASSQDGRGQTQYF; DNA: TGTGCCAGCAGCCAAGATGGTAGGGGCCAGACCCAGTACTTC
V: TRBV27; D: TRBD1; size: -; length: 14; J: TRBJ1-5; CDR3: CASSSTGANQPQHF; DNA: TGTGCCAGCAGTTCGACAGGGGCTAATCAGCCCCAGCATTTT
V: TRBV6-1; D: -; size: -; length: 19; J: TRBJ1-5; CDR3: CASSDLKGDEYYSNQPQHF; DNA: TGTGCCAGCAGTGATCTTAAGGGGGATGAATATTATAGCAATCAGCCCCAGCATTTT
V: TRBV2; D: -; size: -; length: 14; J: TRBJ1-1; CDR3: CASSGRWGNTEAFF; DNA: TGTGCCAGCAGTGGGAGGTGGGGTAACACTGAAGCTTTCTTT
V: TRBV25-1; D: TRBD1; size: -; length: 15; J: TRBJ1-2; CDR3: CASSGRQGQDYGYTF; DNA: TGTGCCAGCAGTGGCCGACAGGGTCAAGACTATGGCTACACCTTC
V: TRBV7-8; D: -; size: few; length: 11; J: TRBJ2-7; CDR3: CASSSTYEQYF; DNA: TGTGCCAGCAGCTCTACCTACGAGCAGTACTTC
V: TRBV4-1; D: -; size: -; length: 15; J: TRBJ1-1; CDR3: CASSQDLFVLAEAFF; DNA: TGCGCCAGCAGCCAAGACTTGTTTGTTCTTGCTGAAGCTTTCTTT
V: TRBV7-9; D: -; size: -; length: 15; J: TRBJ2-6; CDR3: CASSLDRDEANVLTF; DNA: TGTGCCAGCAGCTTAGACAGGGATGAGGCCAACGTCCTGACTTTC
V: TRBV11-2; D: -; size: -; length: 14; J: TRBJ1-1; CDR3: CASSLSRGTWGAFF; DNA: TGTGCCAGCAGCCTCTCCCGGGGGACGTGGGGAGCTTTCTTT
V: TRBV6-6; D: TRBD1; size: once; length: 12; J: TRBJ1-2; CDR3: CASEGQTYGYTF; DNA: TGTGCCAGCGAGGGACAGACGTATGGCTACACCTTC
V: TRBV5-4; D: -; size: -; length: 14; J: TRBJ2-3; CDR3: CASSTGLAADTQYF; DNA: TGTGCCAGCAGCACGGGACTGGCAGCAGATACGCAGTATTTT
V: TRBV19; D: -; size: -; length: 18; J: TRBJ2-7; CDR3: CASSTTAGIGVSSYEQYF; DNA: TGTGCCAGTAGTACCACCGCGGGGATAGGGGTAAGCTCCTACGAGCAGTACTTC
V: TRBV10-3; D: TRBD2; size: few; length: 15; J: TRBJ2-5; CDR3: CAISGATSGQETQYF; DNA: TGTGCCATCAGTGGGGCTACTAGCGGGCAAGAGACCCAGTACTTC
V: TRBV4-1; D: -; size: -; length: 17; J: TRBJ2-1; CDR3: CASSQRGSGYSYNEQFF; DNA: TGCGCCAGCAGCCAAAGGGGGTCGGGATACTCCTACAATGAGCAGTTCTTC
V: TRBV4-1; D: TRBD2; size: -; length: 17; J: TRBJ2-1; CDR3: CASSQGRLADSYNEQFF; DNA: TGCGCCAGCAGCCAGGGGAGACTAGCGGATTCCTACAATGAGCAGTTCTTC
V: TRBV4-3; D: -; size: -; length: 14; J: TRBJ1-4; CDR3: CASSQETGDEKLFF; DNA: TGCGCCAGCAGCCAAGAGACGGGGGATGAAAAACTGTTTTTT
V: TRBV7-6; D: TRBD1; size: -; length: 15; J: TRBJ2-7; CDR3: CASSSRTGSSYEQYF; DNA: TGTGCCAGCAGCTCCCGGACAGGGAGCTCCTACGAGCAGTACTTC
V: TRBV11-2; D: -; size: once; length: 13; J: TRBJ2-1; CDR3: CASSLALYNEQFF; DNA: TGTGCCAGCAGCTTAGCACTGTACAATGAGCAGTTCTTC
V: TRBV5-1; D: TRBD2; size: -; length: 15; J: TRBJ2-2; CDR3: CASRETSGKVGELFF; DNA: TGCGCCAGCAGAGAGACTAGCGGGAAGGTCGGGGAGCTGTTTTTT
V: TRBV15; D: TRBD2; size: once; length: 14; J: TRBJ2-1; CDR3: CATSNRGAYNEQFF; DNA: TGTGCCACCAGCAATCGGGGGGCCTACAATGAGCAGTTCTTC
V: TRBV19; D: TRBD2; size: -; length: 15; J: TRBJ2-3; CDR3: CASSIPGLNTDTQYF; DNA: TGTGCCAGTAGTATCCCGGGACTAAATACAGATACGCAGTATTTT
V: TRBV13; D: TRBD1; size: -; length: 14; J: TRBJ2-7; CDR3: CASSLGQAPYEQYF; DNA: TGTGCCAGCAGCTTGGGACAGGCCCCCTACGAGCAGTACTTC
V: TRBV4-2; D: TRBD2; size: -; length: 16; J: TRBJ2-7; CDR3: CASSQEALAEDLEQYF; DNA: TGTGCCAGCAGCCAAGAGGCTCTAGCGGAGGATCTCGAGCAGTACTTC
V: TRBV7-6; D: -; size: -; length: 13; J: TRBJ2-7; CDR3: CASSLNSMRGQYF; DNA: TGTGCCAGCAGCTTAAATTCCATGCGGGGGCAGTACTTC
V: TRBV15; D: -; size: once; length: 13; J: TRBJ1-3; CDR3: CATSRDLGNTIYF; DNA: TGTGCCACCAGCAGAGACCTTGGAAACACCATATATTTT
V: TRBV28; D: -; size: once; length: 13; J: TRBJ1-1; CDR3: CASRYTALSEAFF; DNA: TGTGCCAGCAGGTATACAGCCTTATCTGAAGCTTTCTTT
V: TRBV28; D: TRBD1; size: -; length: 14; J: TRBJ1-1; CDR3: CAWGGDRGIPEAFF; DNA: TGTGCCTGGGGGGGGGACAGGGGGATCCCTGAAGCTTTCTTT